The 26 T cell receptor beta chains given below trace back to one sample, sequenced in a study of vaccination and CD4 T cells after COVID-19. Treatment reported: roughly 10-day PBMC culture with coronavirus spike peptide pools or control peptides (ViraFEST assay). Which antigens these TCRs recognize remains unknown. Oncomine TCR Beta short-read sequencing was applied to DNA from cultured CD4+ T cells. TCRdb independently ran MiXCR on the PCR reads; one entry per CDR3 protein. The profile shows under 15,000 distinct CDR3 sequences, 62% of them singletons. Material: CD4+ T cells from blood, cultured in vitro. The receptors originated from a human donor who had recovered from COVID-19.

Concerning this clonotype: Because the CDR3 is missing its conserved closing phenylalanine or tryptophan, this is likely a read error. V usage is TRBV4-3 and J usage is TRBJ2-3; 13 nucleotides line up with TRBD2. The CDR3 has 16 amino acids. The trim removed 0 bases at V and 5 bases at J, leaving 2 bases unmatched. Germline V gene data show CDR1 as LGHNA and CDR2 as YSLEER. DNA of the CDR3: TGCGCCAGCAGCCAAGAACTAGCGGGAGGGGTAGATACGCAGTATCTT. Its translation is CASSQELAGGVDTQYL.

The V gene is TRBV7-9, the J gene TRBJ2-7; the D is unclear. Trimming pared 2 bases from V and 2 bases from J, leaving 16 bases between. The germline V gene has CDR1 SEHNR and CDR2 FQNEAQ (reference sequence). The CDR3 spans 16 residues. The CDR3: CASSLTPGSVTYEQYF. The DNA of the CDR3 is TGTGCCAGCAGCTTAACACCTGGATCGGTCACCTACGAGCAGTACTTC.

This clonotype has a handful of counts. The chain recombines TRBV6-1 with TRBJ2-7; 7 nucleotides align to TRBD1. Germline V gives CDR1 MNHNS, CDR2 SASEGT. The CDR3 has 15 amino acids. The J segment lost 2 bases and the V segment lost 5 bases, leaving 9 bases of the junction unmatched. DNA of the CDR3: TGTGCCAGCAGTCCGGCGGTCGGACAGGCCTACGAGCAGTACTTC. Protein: CASSPAVGQAYEQYF.

The table lists this clonotype with a count of one. The chain recombines TRBV10-2 with TRBJ2-3; D gene unclear. Per the germline V gene, CDR1 is WSHSY and CDR2 is SAAADI. The CDR3 has 12 residues. The V end was cut by 2 bases, the J end by 6 bases, with 6 bases between. CDR3 protein: CASSEVGDTQYF. The DNA of the CDR3 is TGCGCCAGCAGTGAGGTGGGGGATACGCAGTATTTT.

The chain has TRBV2 and TRBJ1-1, with TRBD1 matching over 7 bases. CDR1 is SNHLY and CDR2 is FYNNEI in the germline V gene. The ends lost 6 bases at V and 0 bases at J; junction bases unmatched: 4. This CDR3 has 14 amino acids. The CDR3 bases are TGTGCCAGCAGCCTGGGACAGCTGAACACTGAAGCTTTCTTT. This codes for CASSLGQLNTEAFF.

The chain joins TRBV20-1 to TRBJ2-5, with 8 positions matching TRBD2. The V gene end was trimmed by 1 base and the J gene end by 1 base; junction bases not matched to a gene: 2. This CDR3 has 14 amino acids. Per germline, CDR1 DFQATT and CDR2 SNEGSKA (reference sequence). The CDR3 DNA reads as TGCAGTGCTAGAGCTAGCGGGCCCCAAGAGACCCAGTACTTC. Amino acid sequence: CSARASGPQETQYF.

The gene calls are TRBV30 and TRBJ2-1; TRBD2 might be the D (5 bases). The CDR3 runs to 12 residues. From germline, CDR1 is GTSNPN and CDR2 SVGIG (reference sequence). V was shortened by 2 bases and J by 14 bases, with 16 bases between the two germline ends. The CDR3, as DNA: TGTGCCTGGAGTACCCCAGCGGTTGGGAAGTTCTTC. It codes for CAWSTPAVGKFF.

This clonotype was seen more than once but under ten times. The V gene is TRBV4-1, the J gene TRBJ1-5; no definite D call. The V gene's germline CDR1 is MGHRA and CDR2 YSYEKL. The germline V and J ends were trimmed by 1 base and 1 base, with 5 bases remaining between them. This CDR3 has 14 residues. As DNA, the CDR3 is TGCGCCAGCAGCCAAGGGTCAAGCAATCAGCCCCAGCATTTT. Protein product: CASSQGSSNQPQHF.

V and J are TRBV6-5 and TRBJ1-6, with D possibly matching TRBD1 (5 bases). From germline, CDR1 is MNHEY and CDR2 SVGAGI. V was pared by 4 bases and J by 7 bases, with 17 bases between. This CDR3 comprises 16 residues. CDR3 sequence: CASSLGGGSANSPLHF. CDR3 bases: TGTGCCAGCAGTTTGGGCGGGGGTTCAGCAAATTCACCCCTCCACTTT.

The V gene is TRBV6-1, the J gene TRBJ2-7; unclear D gene. V was pared by 4 bases and J by 1 base, with 8 bases between. CDR1 and CDR2 from the germline V gene are MNHNS and SASEGT. The CDR3 has 13 amino acids. Here the CDR3 reads CASSVQTSYEQYF. CDR3 coding DNA: TGTGCCAGCAGTGTTCAGACATCCTACGAGCAGTACTTC.

The sample holds a few counts of this clonotype. This chain uses TRBV15 with TRBJ2-7; 7 positions match TRBD2. J lost 3 bases, V lost 0 bases, and 11 bases had no gene match. The CDR3 extends over 17 amino acids. Germline V lookup: CDR1 LNHNV, CDR2 YYDKDF (reference sequence). CDR3 nucleotides: TGTGCCACCAGCAGAGATTCCTTTCGAGCGGGAAGCTACGAGCAGTACTTC. Amino acid sequence: CATSRDSFRAGSYEQYF.

CDR3 protein: CASSGDSTDTQYF. For the CDR3, the DNA is TGTGCCAGCAGTGGGGACAGCACAGATACGCAGTATTTT. The chain employs TRBV6-4 and TRBJ2-3, with D perhaps TRBD1 or TRBD2 (5 bases each). Germline CDR1 and CDR2: MRHNA and SNTAGT. Trimming stripped 4 bases from V and 0 bases from J, with 5 bases between. The CDR3 has 13 amino acids.

The rearrangement links TRBV15 to TRBJ2-5; no definite D call. CDR3 length equals 14 residues. Germline CDR1 LNHNV, CDR2 YYDKDF (reference sequence). V was pared by 0 bases and J by 5 bases, with 10 bases between. For the CDR3, the DNA is TGTGCCACCAGCAGAGATAGGAGCACTGAGACCCAGTACTTC. Translation gives CATSRDRSTETQYF.

The J gene is TRBJ1-5, the V gene TRBV20-1, with D tentatively TRBD1 (5 bases). Looked up from germline, CDR1 is DFQATT and CDR2 is SNEGSKA (reference sequence). The V and J ends lost 5 bases and 9 bases respectively, with 17 bases between them. The CDR3 totals 13 residues. The CDR3 sequence is CSAPTGNEAPQHF. The CDR3 region has the DNA TGCAGTGCTCCTACAGGAAACGAAGCGCCCCAGCATTTT.

The rearrangement uses TRBV14 and TRBJ1-2, with D tentatively TRBD1 (5 bases). The germline V gene encodes CDR1 SGHDN and CDR2 FVKESK. V lost 5 bases and J 2 bases, leaving 15 bases between the germline ends. The CDR3 is 15 amino acids. CDR3 coding DNA: TGTGCCAGCAGCTTCAGGCAGGGATTAAACTATGGCTACACCTTC. This sequence encodes CASSFRQGLNYGYTF. Drawing the rest from reference TRBV14 and TRBJ1-2, the complete variable domain is EAGVTQFPSHSVIEKGQTVTLRCDPISGHDNLYWYRRVMGKEIKFLLHFVKESKQDESGMPNNRFLAERTGGTYSTLKVQPAELEDSGVYFCASSFRQGLNYGYTFGSGTRLTVV.

The V gene is TRBV7-9, the J gene TRBJ1-4; maybe TRBD1 (5 bases). This CDR3 comprises 14 residues. Trimming took off 1 base at V and 8 bases at J, with 11 bases between the two ends. The germline CDR1 and CDR2 sequences are SEHNR and FQNEAQ (reference sequence). In DNA form, the CDR3 reads TGTGCCAGCAGCTTAGTTGGGACGTCCGAAAAACTGTTTTTT. Protein sequence: CASSLVGTSEKLFF.

Here the CDR3 reads CASTNSNQPQHF. CDR3 bases: TGTGCCAGCACCAATAGCAATCAGCCCCAGCATTTT. V gene TRBV2 combines with J gene TRBJ1-5; no clear D. The CDR3 has 12 amino acids. Trimming pared 7 bases from V and 0 bases from J, leaving 4 bases between. Germline V gene lookup returns CDR1 SNHLY and CDR2 FYNNEI.

The chain recombines TRBV19 with TRBJ1-5; 8 nucleotides align to TRBD1. This CDR3 region has 14 residues. Germline V gene data show CDR1 as LNHDA and CDR2 as SQIVND (reference sequence). Trimming took 3 bases from V and 5 from J; bases not matched to a gene: 3. The CDR3 sequence: CASSMATGDQPQHF. DNA for the CDR3: TGTGCCAGTAGTATGGCGACAGGGGATCAGCCCCAGCATTTT.

This clonotype was observed a few times. The chain links TRBV7-8 to TRBJ1-5; 9 bases align to TRBD1. V lost 4 bases to trimming and J lost 4 bases; unmatched junction nucleotides: 2. This CDR3 comprises 14 residues. Germline CDR1 is SGHVS and CDR2 is FQNEAQ. The CDR3, as DNA: TGTGCCAGCAGCTCGGACAGGGGAAATCAGCCCCAGCATTTT. Protein sequence: CASSSDRGNQPQHF.

This clonotype was seen a single time. V usage is TRBV9 and J usage is TRBJ2-2, with a weak D call TRBD1 (5 bases). This CDR3 comprises 19 residues. Looked up from germline, CDR1 is SGDLS and CDR2 is YYNGEE. V lost 4 bases to trimming and J lost 6 bases, with 28 bases between them. This CDR3 reads CASSPHGAGTEWSAGELFF. The CDR3, as DNA: TGTGCCAGCAGCCCCCATGGGGCCGGAACGGAATGGAGTGCCGGGGAGCTGTTTTTT.

CDR3 sequence: CASSLTVDWSSYEQYF. For the CDR3, the DNA is TGTGCCAGCAGCTTGACCGTTGACTGGAGCTCCTACGAGCAGTACTTC. The chain links TRBV5-6 to TRBJ2-7; D is uncertain. Germline loops: CDR1 SGHDT, CDR2 YYEEEE. This CDR3 has 16 amino acids. V shed 1 base and J shed 0 bases, with 14 bases lying between them.

The chain joins TRBV19 to TRBJ2-3; 10 bases are shared with TRBD2. The V segment lost 10 bases and the J segment 4 bases; nucleotides outside the gene matches: 11. This CDR3 is built from 15 residues. Germline V CDR1 and CDR2: LNHDA, SQIVND (reference sequence). The CDR3 DNA follows: TGTGCCACCCGGCCTTCTAGCGGGAGACCAGATACGCAGTATTTT. It specifies CATRPSSGRPDTQYF.

The chain carries TRBV20-1 and TRBJ2-5; D call uncertain. CDR1 DFQATT and CDR2 SNEGSKA come from the germline V gene (reference sequence). This CDR3 contains 13 residues. Between the trimmed V and J ends, which lost 3 bases and 5 bases, there was a span of 13 bases. CDR3 loop: CSARGIYYETQYF. DNA of the CDR3: TGCAGTGCTAGGGGGATTTATTACGAGACCCAGTACTTC.

This clonotype was seen a few times. This chain links TRBV23-1 with TRBJ2-4, with TRBD1 identical over 12 bases. TRBV23-1 is reported as an ORF; its role is uncertain. The CDR3 has 17 amino acids. Germline trimming cut 1 base from V and 8 bases from J; bases unmatched to any gene: 9. The CDR3 DNA reads TGCGCCAGCAGTCAATTGAGAGGGGGACAGGGGGCGGACATTCAGTACTTC. It is translated as CASSQLRGGQGADIQYF.

This clonotype was seen a few times. V gene TRBV27 combines with J gene TRBJ2-7; 8 bases match TRBD1. There are 12 residues in the CDR3. V lost 6 bases to trimming and J lost 5 bases; unmatched junction nucleotides: 3. Germline loops: CDR1 MNHEY, CDR2 SMNVEV (reference sequence). The chain's CDR3 is CASSPDRDEQYF. CDR3 nucleotides: TGTGCCAGCAGCCCGGACAGGGACGAGCAGTACTTC.

The gene calls are TRBV6-2 or TRBV6-3 and TRBJ1-4, with D perhaps matching TRBD1 (5 bases). V was clipped by 7 bases and J by 8 bases, with 17 bases between them. In germline, CDR1 is MNHEY, CDR2 SVGEGT. The CDR3 contains 14 residues. CDR3 residues: CASTGRDRYEKLFF. In DNA form, the CDR3 reads TGTGCCAGCACCGGTCGGGACCGTTACGAAAAACTGTTTTTT.